This T cell receptor beta chain came from a study of chemoradiotherapy in HPV16-positive cancers. Whole-study context: Candidate HPV-specific T-cell clones and common TCR motifs came from functional assays in two HPV16-positive patients. General study findings and limits: HPV-specific T cells were functionally defined from only a couple of HPV16-positive patients.

Produced via immunoSEQ multiplex PCR; TCRdb's table is partial and in-frame only. The table includes tens of thousands of clones, more than 70% detected once. A note on this clone: Its antigen is undetermined.

Germline V gene sequence: CDR1 MNHNS, CDR2 SASEGT. The CDR3 is made up of 17 amino acids. Trimming removed 2 bases at V and 4 bases at J, with 15 bases between. The TCR originated in a human donor with HPV-associated anogenital cancer. The gene calls are TRBV6-1 and TRBJ2-6, with D hard to call. Sequences were derived from blood, sampled from a patient who underwent chemoradiotherapy. CDR3 sequence: CASSELHWGLGANVLTF. In nucleotides, the CDR3 is TGTGCCAGCAGTGAACTCCATTGGGGTCTCGGGGCCAACGTCCTGACTTTC.